Included here is one T cell receptor (beta chain) sequence, with context. Its antigen is not identified. V lost 4 bases and J 1 base, leaving 14 bases between the germline ends. The CDR3 covers 16 residues. Germline loops: CDR1 LGHDT, CDR2 YNNKEL (reference sequence). These data originate in a study of T cell responses to AZD1222 COVID-19 vaccine. Overall study findings and caveats: Sampling that yielded the repertoires occurred only after the peak T cell response.

Sequencing used immunoSEQ multiplex PCR; TCRdb keeps in-frame clones, though not all of them. In the table there are about 120,000 clones, 80% to 90% of which are singletons. This material consisted of peripheral blood, taken on day 0 of MenACWY control vaccination. The chain couples TRBV3-1 (or the pseudogene TRBV3-2) to TRBJ2-1; D is unresolved. This receptor was obtained from an adult in good health. This chain's CDR3 is CASSPPGNPSYNEQFF. The DNA of the CDR3 is TGTGCCAGCAGCCCGCCCGGTAACCCGTCCTACAATGAGCAGTTCTTC.